This record concerns one T cell receptor beta chain sequence. Its cognate antigen is unknown. V lost 6 bases, J lost 9 bases, and 4 bases stayed unmatched. CDR3 length: 13 amino acids. Germline V gene lookup returns CDR1 MNHEY and CDR2 SVGAGI. The data were obtained in a study of T-cell memory formation after mild COVID-19. Whole-study results and caveats: CD4+ contracting clones lay mainly in CM and EM, CD8+ ones in EMRA. Within pre-infection memory, some responding clones were found, suggesting cross-reactive memory joined. Clones contracting day 15 to 85 were balanced CD4/CD8; later expanders leaned CD4+.

The 5'RACE method, run with constant-segment primers, produced TCR alpha and TCR beta cDNA libraries (carrying sample barcodes and UMIs). TCRdb reanalysed the 5' RACE reads using MiXCR and keeps one entry per CDR3 protein. The sample shows roughly 250,000 distinct CDR3 sequences, over 15% of them seen only once. J is TRBJ1-6 and V is TRBV6-5, with 8 nucleotides matching TRBD1. The sequence was obtained from a man in his late teens or twenties who had mild COVID-19 (a few samples of this study predate the infection). Cell type and time point are not known. The specimen was PBMCs or a T cell subset sorted from them (not recorded which). The CDR3 DNA reads TGTGCCAGCAGACCGACAGGGGTTTCACCCCTCCACTTT. It is translated as CASRPTGVSPLHF.